These 21 T cell receptor beta chains were sequenced from one sample in a study of beta chain features in type 1 diabetes. All of the isolated RNA was reverse transcribed, so expressed TCRB transcripts were sequenced. Clones were read by immunoSEQ multiplex PCR, and TCRdb kept only the in-frame ones, dropping some. The sample includes 10,000 to 15,000 clones, 40% to 55% of them seen just once. Sequenced input: stem cell memory CD4+ T cells from blood. The receptors come from a man aged 18 to 29 in good health.

The CDR3 sequence: CASRSGGYEQYF. CDR3 coding DNA: TGTGCCAGCAGGTCAGGGGGCTACGAGCAGTACTTC. The chain is built from TRBV6-6 and TRBJ2-7, with 7 bases fitting TRBD1. Trimming removed 6 bases from V and 3 bases from J; junction bases left unmatched: 2. Germline lookup yields CDR1 MNHNY and CDR2 SVGAGI (reference sequence). CDR3 length: 12 residues.

The table lists this clone with a few counts. The chain uses TRBV25-1 and TRBJ2-7; TRBD1 agrees at 11 bases. The germline gives CDR1 MGHDK, CDR2 SYGVNS. V lost 8 bases, J lost 6 bases, and 12 bases stayed unmatched. There are 15 residues in the CDR3. The CDR3 loop is CASGFLTGTGGEQYF. The DNA of the CDR3 is TGTGCCAGCGGGTTCCTTACCGGGACAGGGGGCGAGCAGTACTTC.

This clone was observed once. V is TRBV18 and J is TRBJ2-7, with D tentatively TRBD2 (6 bases). V dropped 2 bases and J dropped 3 bases, with 11 bases sitting between them. The CDR3 consists of 14 residues. The germline V gene encodes CDR1 KGHSH and CDR2 LQKENI. CDR3 in DNA: TGTGCCAGCTCACCAGGGACTGAACTCTACGAGCAGTACTTC. It translates to CASSPGTELYEQYF.

This clone has just a few counts. J is TRBJ1-2 and V is TRBV7-9; 7 positions match TRBD1. The CDR3 contains 15 residues. In germline, CDR1 is SEHNR, CDR2 FQNEAQ (reference sequence). The V and J ends lost 6 bases and 4 bases, in that order; junction bases with no gene match: 11. The CDR3 region is CASSYYQGTVYGYTF. As DNA, the CDR3 is TGTGCCAGCAGTTACTACCAGGGGACAGTCTATGGCTACACCTTC.

The chain recombines TRBV19 with TRBJ2-7, with 8 bases that match TRBD1. Germline V gives CDR1 LNHDA, CDR2 SQIVND (reference sequence). This CDR3 is built from 16 residues. Trimming took 5 bases from V and 2 from J; bases not matched to a gene: 11. CDR3 sequence (DNA): TGTGCCAGTAGTCCCGGCCCCGGGACAGGAGCCTACGAGCAGTACTTC. Translated, it gives CASSPGPGTGAYEQYF.

This clone was seen a single time. This chain links TRBV6-5 with TRBJ1-2; no reliable D call. This CDR3 has 16 residues. Per germline, CDR1 MNHEY and CDR2 SVGAGI. V gave up 0 bases and J gave up 2 bases, with 13 bases separating them. CDR3 nucleotide sequence: TGTGCCAGCAGTTACTCGCTGGTGGCTCCGAACTATGGCTACACCTTC. It codes for CASSYSLVAPNYGYTF.

This clone came up a few times. The V gene is TRBV7-2, the J gene TRBJ1-2, with 7 bases aligning to TRBD1. The CDR3 consists of 13 residues. CDR1 and CDR2 (germline): SGHTA, FQGNSA. V trimming: 5 bases; J trimming: 6 bases; junction bases outside the gene matches: 6. CDR3 region: CASSPMTGHGYTF. CDR3 bases: TGTGCCAGCAGCCCTATGACAGGGCATGGCTACACCTTC.

This chain connects TRBV7-2 to TRBJ2-3; D possibly corresponds to TRBD1 (6 bases). CDR1 is SGHTA, CDR2 FQGNSA, per germline. Deletions cut 3 bases from V and 0 bases from J, with 7 bases between. The CDR3 covers 14 residues. CDR3 nucleotide sequence: TGTGCCAGCAGCTTGGACAGAAGCACAGATACGCAGTATTTT. Protein product: CASSLDRSTDTQYF.

The gene calls are TRBV18 and TRBJ1-6, with D perhaps TRBD1 (6 bases). The CDR3 has 14 residues. Germline-derived CDR1 and CDR2 are KGHSH and LQKENI. Trimming pared 5 bases from V and 7 bases from J, leaving 12 bases between. CDR3: CASSGGQWNSPLHF. For the CDR3, the DNA is TGTGCCAGCTCAGGGGGACAATGGAATTCACCCCTCCACTTT.

The table lists this clone with a count of one. J is TRBJ2-3 and V is TRBV7-3; D may be TRBD2 (6 bases). Germline-derived CDR1 and CDR2 are SGHTA and FQGTGA. With 4 bases removed from V and 3 bases from J, the gap between germline ends came to 11 bases. This CDR3 comprises 14 residues. CDR3 nucleotide sequence: TGTGCCAGCAGCTACGCGGGGACTACAGATACGCAGTATTTT. This sequence encodes CASSYAGTTDTQYF.

J is TRBJ2-7 and V is TRBV5-4; 9 bases fit TRBD1. The germline gives CDR1 SGHNT, CDR2 YYREEE (reference sequence). J lost 2 bases, V lost 0 bases, and 0 bases had no gene match. The CDR3 extends over 14 amino acids. CDR3 amino acids: CASSLDRGPYEQYF. DNA for the CDR3: TGTGCCAGCAGCTTGGACAGGGGGCCCTACGAGCAGTACTTC.

CDR3 region: CAWTAGDSPLHF. In nucleotides, the CDR3 is TGTGCCTGGACCGCCGGGGATTCACCCCTCCACTTT. V gene TRBV30 combines with J gene TRBJ1-6; D gene unclear. The CDR3 is made up of 12 amino acids. The V end lost 4 bases, the J end lost 8 bases, and 9 bases lay between the germline ends. CDR1 is GTSNPN and CDR2 is SVGIG in the germline V gene (reference sequence).

V and J are TRBV2 and TRBJ1-6; 10 nucleotides align to TRBD1. Trimming removed 6 bases from V and 8 bases from J; junction bases left unmatched: 7. The CDR3 has 15 amino acids. Germline values: CDR1 SNHLY, CDR2 FYNNEI. Written as DNA, the CDR3 is TGTGCCAGCAGAACGGACAGGGGGGGTGATTCACCCCTCCACTTT. This translates into CASRTDRGGDSPLHF.

This chain joins TRBV7-9 and TRBJ2-1; 14 nucleotides match TRBD2. J lost 7 bases, V lost 1 base, and 6 bases had no gene match. The CDR3 spans 17 residues. The germline V gene encodes CDR1 SEHNR and CDR2 FQNEAQ (reference sequence). The CDR3 DNA is TGTGCCAGCAGCTTAGGAGGGACTAGCGGGGGACCAAATGAGCAGTTCTTC. This translates into CASSLGGTSGGPNEQFF.

The J gene is TRBJ1-2, the V gene TRBV27; 10 bases map to TRBD1. CDR1 is MNHEY, CDR2 SMNVEV, per germline (reference sequence). V lost 8 bases to trimming and J lost 9 bases; unmatched junction nucleotides: 6. The CDR3 is 12 amino acids. For the CDR3, the DNA is TGTGCCAGCCGGACAGGGGGGGTAAGCTACACCTTC. Its translation: CASRTGGVSYTF.

The J gene is TRBJ2-1, the V gene TRBV5-4; 8 nucleotides match TRBD2. CDR3 length: 15 residues. Germline V CDR1 and CDR2: SGHNT, YYREEE (reference sequence). J lost 3 bases, V lost 7 bases, and 9 bases had no gene match. The CDR3 DNA follows: TGTGCCAGCGGTCAAAGCGGGGGCCACTACAATGAGCAGTTCTTC. Translation: CASGQSGGHYNEQFF.

The chain recombines TRBV15 with TRBJ2-3; D uncertain. This CDR3 has 14 residues. The V end was cut by 8 bases, the J end by 2 bases, with 14 bases between. Germline loops: CDR1 LNHNV, CDR2 YYDKDF (reference sequence). The CDR3 loop is CATALGAVTDTQYF. The CDR3 DNA reads TGTGCCACCGCACTCGGAGCCGTCACAGATACGCAGTATTTT.

The chain has TRBV5-4 and TRBJ2-1, with D perhaps matching TRBD1 (5 bases). The CDR3 length is 13 residues. Per germline, CDR1 SGHNT and CDR2 YYREEE (reference sequence). Trimming took off 2 bases at V and 8 bases at J, with 11 bases between the two ends. CDR3 loop: CASSFQGRDEQFF. CDR3 nucleotides: TGTGCCAGCAGCTTTCAGGGCCGGGATGAGCAGTTCTTC.

The chain employs TRBV5-6 and TRBJ1-1, with 7 bases lining up with TRBD1. CDR1 is SGHDT and CDR2 is YYEEEE in the germline V gene. The CDR3 spans 15 residues. J gave up 1 base and V 4 bases, and 7 bases lay outside the gene matches. The CDR3 here is CASSLPGQTNTEAFF. In nucleotides, the CDR3 is TGTGCCAGCAGCCTCCCGGGACAGACGAACACTGAAGCTTTCTTT.

A few counts support this clone. This chain uses TRBV30 with TRBJ2-7, with no clear D. The CDR3 consists of 13 residues. V lost 4 bases and J lost 1, with 11 bases in between. Germline V gene sequence: CDR1 GTSNPN, CDR2 SVGIG (reference sequence). The CDR3 region is CAWNRGSSYEQYF. In DNA form, the CDR3 reads TGTGCCTGGAACCGCGGCTCTTCCTACGAGCAGTACTTC.

This clone turned up a few times. V and J are TRBV23-1 and TRBJ2-1; 12 bases map to TRBD2. TRBV23-1 qualifies as an ORF whose function is uncertain. The CDR3 runs to 19 residues. V shed 4 bases and J 3 bases; nucleotides not matched to a gene: 13. CDR3 DNA sequence: TGCGCCAGCAGTCGACTACTCTCCACTAGCGGGGGGTTCTACAATGAGCAGTTCTTC. It translates to CASSRLLSTSGGFYNEQFF.